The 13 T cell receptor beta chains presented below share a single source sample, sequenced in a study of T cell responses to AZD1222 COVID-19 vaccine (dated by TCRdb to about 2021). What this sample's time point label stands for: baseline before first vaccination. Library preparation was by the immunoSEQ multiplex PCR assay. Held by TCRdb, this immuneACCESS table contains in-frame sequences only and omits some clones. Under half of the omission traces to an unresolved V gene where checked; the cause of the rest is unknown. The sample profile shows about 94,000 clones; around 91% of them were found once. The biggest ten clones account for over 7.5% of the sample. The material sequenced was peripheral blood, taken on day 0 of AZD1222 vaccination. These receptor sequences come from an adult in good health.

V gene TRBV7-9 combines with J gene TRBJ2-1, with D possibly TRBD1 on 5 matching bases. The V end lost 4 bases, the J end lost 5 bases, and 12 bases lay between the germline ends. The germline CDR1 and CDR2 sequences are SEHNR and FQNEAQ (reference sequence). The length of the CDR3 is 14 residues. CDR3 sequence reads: CASSSGRVDNEQFF. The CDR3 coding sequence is TGTGCCAGCAGCTCAGGCAGGGTGGACAATGAGCAGTTCTTC.

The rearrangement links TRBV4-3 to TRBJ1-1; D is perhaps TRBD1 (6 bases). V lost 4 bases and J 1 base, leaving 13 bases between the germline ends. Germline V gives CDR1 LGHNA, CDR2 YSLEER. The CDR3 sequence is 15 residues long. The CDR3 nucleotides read TGCGCCAGCAGCCCCGGGGACACTGCGAACACTGAAGCTTTCTTT. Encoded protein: CASSPGDTANTEAFF.

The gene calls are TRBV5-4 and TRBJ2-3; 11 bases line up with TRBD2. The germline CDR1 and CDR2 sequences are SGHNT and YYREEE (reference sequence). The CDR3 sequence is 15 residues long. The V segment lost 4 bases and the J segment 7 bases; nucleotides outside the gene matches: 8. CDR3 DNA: TGTGCCAGCAGCCAGACTAGCGGGGTGGTTTATACGCAGTATTTT. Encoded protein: CASSQTSGVVYTQYF.

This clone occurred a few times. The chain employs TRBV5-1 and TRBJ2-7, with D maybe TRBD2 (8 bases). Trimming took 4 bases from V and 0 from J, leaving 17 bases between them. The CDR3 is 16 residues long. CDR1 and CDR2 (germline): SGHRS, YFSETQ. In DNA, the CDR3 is TGCGCCAGCAGCCCCGGGAGGGGGCAGAGCTCCTACGAGCAGTACTTC. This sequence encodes CASSPGRGQSSYEQYF.

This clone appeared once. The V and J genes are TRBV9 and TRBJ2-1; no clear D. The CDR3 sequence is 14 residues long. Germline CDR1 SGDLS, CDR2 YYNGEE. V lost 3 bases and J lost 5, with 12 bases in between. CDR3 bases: TGTGCCAGCAGCGGTGGCAGAGTAAACAATGAGCAGTTCTTC. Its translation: CASSGGRVNNEQFF.

CDR3 protein: CASSYSTNEQFF. CDR3 nucleotides: TGTGCCAGCAGTTACTCGACCAATGAGCAGTTCTTC. This sequence joins TRBV6-2 or TRBV6-3 and TRBJ2-1; D is unclear. Germline V lookup: CDR1 MNHEY, CDR2 SVGEGT. This CDR3 comprises 12 residues. Trimming removed 0 bases at V and 6 bases at J, with 3 bases between.

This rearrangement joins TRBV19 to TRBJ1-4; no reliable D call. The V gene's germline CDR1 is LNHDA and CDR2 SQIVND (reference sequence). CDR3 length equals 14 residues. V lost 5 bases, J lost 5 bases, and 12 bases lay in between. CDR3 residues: CASSEPGQNEKLFF. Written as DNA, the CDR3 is TGTGCCAGTAGTGAGCCGGGCCAAAATGAAAAACTGTTTTTT.

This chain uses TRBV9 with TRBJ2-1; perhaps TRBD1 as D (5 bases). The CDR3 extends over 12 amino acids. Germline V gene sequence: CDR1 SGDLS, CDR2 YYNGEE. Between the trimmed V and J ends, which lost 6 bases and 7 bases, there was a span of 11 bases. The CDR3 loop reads CASTSKGNEQFF. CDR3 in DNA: TGTGCCAGCACATCTAAGGGGAATGAGCAGTTCTTC.

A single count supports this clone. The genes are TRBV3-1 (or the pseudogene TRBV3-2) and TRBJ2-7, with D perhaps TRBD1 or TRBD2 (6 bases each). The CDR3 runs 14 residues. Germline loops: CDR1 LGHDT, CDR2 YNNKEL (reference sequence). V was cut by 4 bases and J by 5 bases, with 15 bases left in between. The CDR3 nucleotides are TGTGCCAGCAGCCTGGAAGGGGGAGGCCACGAGCAGTACTTC. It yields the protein CASSLEGGGHEQYF.

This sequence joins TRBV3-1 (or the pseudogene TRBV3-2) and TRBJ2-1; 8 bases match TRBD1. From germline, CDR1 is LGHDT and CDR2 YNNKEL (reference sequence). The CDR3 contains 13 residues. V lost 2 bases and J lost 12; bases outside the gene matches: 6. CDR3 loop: CASSQQGQVGQFF. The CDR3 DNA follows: TGTGCCAGCAGCCAACAGGGACAGGTGGGGCAGTTCTTC.

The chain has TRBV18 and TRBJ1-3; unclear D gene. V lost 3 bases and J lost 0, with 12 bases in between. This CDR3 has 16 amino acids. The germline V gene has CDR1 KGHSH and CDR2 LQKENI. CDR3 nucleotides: TGTGCCAGCTCACCGACGACTGCGAGCTCTGGAAACACCATATATTTT. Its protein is CASSPTTASSGNTIYF.

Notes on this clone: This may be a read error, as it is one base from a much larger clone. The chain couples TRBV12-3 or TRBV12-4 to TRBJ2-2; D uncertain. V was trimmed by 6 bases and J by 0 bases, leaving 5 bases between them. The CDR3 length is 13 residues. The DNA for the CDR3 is TGTGCCAGCAGAGCGACGAACACCGGGGAGCTGTTTTTT. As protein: CASRATNTGELFF.

In DNA, the CDR3 is TGTGCCACCGGGGTGGGCGTCGGCTACGAGCAGTACTTC. This codes for CATGVGVGYEQYF. The genes are TRBV27 and TRBJ2-7; D might be TRBD2 (5 bases). Germline CDR1 reads MNHEY; CDR2 reads SMNVEV (reference sequence). Between the trimmed V and J ends, which lost 10 bases and 3 bases, there was a span of 16 bases. CDR3 length: 13 residues.